This entry is about one TCR beta chain. Its antigen remains unidentified. Base qualities were left out, and no much larger clone turns up one base away. No treatment had been received by any patient before thyroid surgery. Patient clinical samples collected from 2012 to 2018 were retrospectively analysed using T-cell receptor beta sequencing. The CDR3 goes from the cysteine to the phenylalanine over 12 residues. The sequence is cut down to CDR3 DNA, 36 bases in frame from base 1. V loses 4 bases of germline sequence and J loses 6 bases, and the interval between the two ends is 7 bases. CDR1 and CDR2 are read off the germline V gene as SGHTA and FQGTGA. The sample is drawn from a study of metastatic and nonmetastatic thyroid tumors (dated by TCRdb to 2018 to 2020). Notes on the research overall: Repertoires were compared across peripheral blood and tumor or nodule tissue samples from malignant and benign thyroid patients. Paper-wide results and their limitations: In both blood and tumor samples, malignant tumors were reported to have significantly higher TCR beta diversity than benign nodules.

Libraries were prepared through PCR. Instrument on record: Illumina HiSeq 4000. The TCR beta-chain CDR3 region of each patient was profiled by high-throughput sequencing. On the authors' methods: A classifier to discriminate distant-metastatic papillary thyroid cancer patients was built from CDR3 differences across clinicopathological groups. The Shannon index was used to measure repertoire diversity, and the Morisita-Horn index was used to measure how similar tumor and blood repertoires were. The public sequencing data were trimmed at Q25 with fastp and processed into clonotypes with MiXCR by TCRdb, which kept only in-frame beta chains. What appears here as the V and J calls and clone size reflects TCRdb's work, not the paper's. This sample comprises tens of thousands of clones, approximately 15% of them detected only once. The top ten hold under 20% of the sample.

This TCR came from a female donor with papillary thyroid cancer or a benign thyroid nodule (not recorded which). Some clones in this sample may be carry-over from other donors' samples. The chain is made from TRBV7-3 and TRBJ1-5, with the D gene too uncertain to name. Sequenced input: blood. The CDR3 is CASSSPSQPQHF. The base sequence is TGTGCCAGCAGCTCCCCGAGTCAGCCCCAGCATTTT.